This entry lists 22 T cell receptor beta chains sequenced from one sample in a study of blood T cell repertoires in COVID-19. Generated by immunoSEQ multiplex PCR, the TCRdb table keeps only in-frame clones and is missing some. Of 220,000 or so clones detected, about 88% appear once; the ten largest clones hold 10% to 13%. The sequenced sample consisted of peripheral blood. The receptor set was obtained from a woman in her fifties or sixties with COVID-19, enrolled during active disease.

The rearrangement joins TRBV15 to TRBJ1-6; tentatively, D is TRBD1 (6 bases). Germline V CDR1 and CDR2: LNHNV, YYDKDF (reference sequence). Trimming took off 5 bases at V and 7 bases at J, with 15 bases between the two ends. This CDR3 region has 15 residues. The CDR3 DNA reads as TGTGCCACCAGCCTCAGGGGCAGGGGAAATTCACCCCTCCACTTT. Amino acids: CATSLRGRGNSPLHF.

The rearrangement uses TRBV28 and TRBJ1-3; a weak D match, TRBD1 (5 bases). Germline V lookup: CDR1 MDHEN, CDR2 SYDVKM. CDR3 length: 13 amino acids. V was shortened by 3 bases and J by 4 bases, with 7 bases between the two germline ends. DNA of the CDR3: TGTGCCAGCAGTTTTGGGGGGGGAAACACCATATATTTT. Encoded protein: CASSFGGGNTIYF.

The V call is TRBV14, the J call TRBJ1-5, with 7 bases fitting TRBD1. Germline values: CDR1 SGHDN, CDR2 FVKESK. V lost 4 bases and J lost 0; bases outside the gene matches: 15. The CDR3 consists of 19 residues. CDR3 region: CASSRPSRDSCYSNQPQHF. The CDR3 DNA is TGTGCCAGCAGCCGCCCATCGCGGGACAGCTGTTATAGCAATCAGCCCCAGCATTTT.

The chain has TRBV11-2 and TRBJ2-3; D is ambiguous. The length of the CDR3 is 13 residues. Germline CDR1 is SGHAT and CDR2 is FQNNGV. V lost 3 bases, J lost 4 bases, and 8 bases lay in between. CDR3 in DNA: TGTGCCAGCAGCTTTGACTCTCCAGATACGCAGTATTTT. Translating gives CASSFDSPDTQYF.

Only a few counts were recorded for this clone. The CDR3 is CASSLQGADTGELFF. The CDR3 DNA sequence: TGTGCCAGCAGTCTACAGGGGGCTGACACCGGGGAGCTGTTTTTT. The gene calls are TRBV7-2 and TRBJ2-2; 9 bases fit TRBD1. Germline lookup yields CDR1 SGHTA and CDR2 FQGNSA. The length of the CDR3 is 15 residues. V shed 6 bases, J shed 3 bases, and the junction held 5 bases outside the gene matches.

The chain employs TRBV13 and TRBJ2-5, with 10 bases matching TRBD1. There are 21 residues in the CDR3. V was clipped by 5 bases and J by 5 bases; unmatched bases: 26. Germline CDR1 is PRHDT and CDR2 is FYEKMQ (reference sequence). The DNA of the CDR3 is TGTGCCAGCAGCATCGGGACAGGGGATGAAGACAACCAGGTCAGAAGGGAGACCCAGTACTTC. Its translation: CASSIGTGDEDNQVRRETQYF.

This chain uses TRBV5-1 with TRBJ1-6; D is uncertain. The CDR3 is 14 amino acids. Per germline, CDR1 SGHRS and CDR2 YFSETQ. Trimming pared 2 bases from V and 9 bases from J, leaving 12 bases between. CDR3 DNA sequence: TGCGCCAGCAGCTTTGGCGGGGAGGGTTCACCCCTCCACTTT. Encoded protein: CASSFGGEGSPLHF.

The chain couples TRBV12-3 or TRBV12-4 to TRBJ1-2; 8 positions match TRBD1. J lost 2 bases, V lost 4 bases, and 0 bases had no gene match. The CDR3 has 13 residues. CDR3 amino acids: CASSWDRNYGYTF. CDR3 in DNA: TGTGCCAGCAGTTGGGACAGGAACTATGGCTACACCTTC.

The chain employs TRBV6-2 or TRBV6-3 and TRBJ2-2; 8 bases line up with TRBD1. The V gene's germline CDR1 is MNHEY and CDR2 SVGEGT. The CDR3 is 16 residues long. Trimming took 4 bases from V and 3 from J; bases not matched to a gene: 7. CDR3 sequence reads: CASSSPTGAYTGELFF. In nucleotides, the CDR3 is TGTGCCAGCAGTTCACCGACAGGGGCCTACACCGGGGAGCTGTTTTTT.

This chain connects TRBV5-1 to TRBJ2-5; TRBD2 agrees at 8 bases. This CDR3 comprises 15 residues. V trimming: 0 bases; J trimming: 2 bases; junction bases outside the gene matches: 3. The V gene's germline CDR1 is SGHRS and CDR2 YFSETQ. CDR3: CASSLVRGGQETQYF. The CDR3, as DNA: TGCGCCAGCAGCTTGGTTCGGGGGGGTCAAGAGACCCAGTACTTC.

The CDR3 nucleotides are TGTGCCAGCAGCTTAGGGCCGGGAGAGTCAGGTGAAAAACTGTTTTTT. Its protein is CASSLGPGESGEKLFF. The chain carries TRBV11-2 and TRBJ1-4; D not certain. The CDR3 has 16 amino acids. V lost 1 base, J lost 7 bases, and 16 bases lay in between. Germline V gene lookup returns CDR1 SGHAT and CDR2 FQNNGV. Together with reference TRBV11-2 and TRBJ1-4, the CDR3 gives the full variable domain: EAGVAQSPRYKIIEKRQSVAFWCNPISGHATLYWYQQILGQGPKLLIQFQNNGVVDDSQLPKDRFSAERLKGVDSTLKIQPAKLEDSAVYLCASSLGPGESGEKLFFGSGTQLSVL.

This clone showed up just once. This chain uses TRBV15 with TRBJ2-5, with D possibly TRBD1 on 6 matching bases. Trimming stripped 5 bases from V and 4 bases from J, with 20 bases between. This CDR3 contains 16 residues. CDR1 is LNHNV, CDR2 YYDKDF, per germline (reference sequence). The CDR3 sequence is CATSWAFQGSGETQYF. DNA for the CDR3: TGTGCCACCAGCTGGGCCTTTCAGGGGTCGGGAGAGACCCAGTACTTC. The full variable domain, rest sourced from reference TRBV15 and TRBJ2-5, is DAMVIQNPRYQVTQFGKPVTLSCSQTLNHNVMYWYQQKSSQAPKLLFHYYDKDFNNEADTPDNFQSRRPNTSFCFLDIRSPGLGDTAMYLCATSWAFQGSGETQYFGPGTRLLVL.

The chain recombines TRBV5-4 with TRBJ2-5; maybe TRBD2 (6 bases). Per the germline V gene, CDR1 is SGHNT and CDR2 is YYREEE (reference sequence). The CDR3 covers 15 residues. V was shortened by 3 bases and J by 5 bases, with 17 bases between the two germline ends. This chain's CDR3 is CASSSPSGGRETQYF. The CDR3 region has the DNA TGTGCCAGCAGCTCCCCTTCCGGGGGTAGGGAGACCCAGTACTTC.

The gene calls are TRBV7-9 and TRBJ1-6; tentative D call: TRBD1 (5 bases). The V end was cut by 5 bases, the J end by 6 bases, with 17 bases between. The germline V gene encodes CDR1 SEHNR and CDR2 FQNEAQ (reference sequence). This CDR3 is built from 16 residues. CDR3 residues: CASSGLGVEPNSPLHF. The CDR3, as DNA: TGTGCCAGCAGCGGCTTAGGGGTGGAGCCTAATTCACCCCTCCACTTT.

The chain links TRBV24-1 to TRBJ2-2; D is uncertain. Germline-derived CDR1 and CDR2 are KGHDR and SFDVKD. This CDR3 contains 15 residues. V lost 6 bases and J lost 0, with 10 bases in between. The CDR3 coding sequence is TGTGCCACCAGTTACAGCAGGACGAACACCGGGGAGCTGTTTTTT. Residues: CATSYSRTNTGELFF.

This rearrangement joins TRBV24-1 to TRBJ2-5; 9 bases map to TRBD1. Germline V CDR1 and CDR2: KGHDR, SFDVKD. Trimming took 5 bases from V and 0 from J; bases not matched to a gene: 3. The CDR3 has 15 amino acids. The CDR3 is CATSATGGYQETQYF. CDR3 nucleotide sequence: TGTGCCACCAGTGCGACAGGGGGGTACCAAGAGACCCAGTACTTC.

The chain uses TRBV14 and TRBJ2-2; 7 nucleotides align to TRBD1. The CDR3 contains 14 residues. After removal of 4 bases from V and 4 bases from J, the junction contained 3 bases not matched to a gene. Germline assignment: CDR1 SGHDN and CDR2 FVKESK. The CDR3 reads CASSLGQITGELFF. CDR3 DNA sequence: TGTGCCAGCAGCCTGGGACAGATCACCGGGGAGCTGTTTTTT.

The CDR3 DNA sequence: TGTGCCAGCAGCGTAGGGTCATCAGGGATATATGGCTACACCTTC. This translates into CASSVGSSGIYGYTF. The chain is built from TRBV9 and TRBJ1-2, with D possibly matching TRBD1 (5 bases). The CDR3 runs 15 residues. Trimming left V 0 bases short and J 5 bases short, with 14 bases between. CDR1 and CDR2 from the germline V gene are SGDLS and YYNGEE.

This sequence joins TRBV27 and TRBJ1-2; TRBD1 is a possible D gene (5 bases). The CDR3 runs to 13 residues. Germline values: CDR1 MNHEY, CDR2 SMNVEV (reference sequence). V was shortened by 6 bases and J by 0 bases, with 8 bases between the two germline ends. The CDR3 sequence: CASSSTANYGYTF. The CDR3 DNA follows: TGTGCCAGCAGCTCGACAGCTAACTATGGCTACACCTTC.

The V call is TRBV5-1, the J call TRBJ2-1; D gene unclear. This CDR3 has 16 amino acids. The V end was cut by 0 bases, the J end by 0 bases, with 10 bases between. Germline CDR1 is SGHRS and CDR2 is YFSETQ. The DNA of the CDR3 is TGCGCCAGCAGCTTGGACCCGGGTCGCTCCTACAATGAGCAGTTCTTC. It encodes CASSLDPGRSYNEQFF.

The genes are TRBV19 and TRBJ2-3; a possible D gene is TRBD2 (6 bases). Between the trimmed V and J ends, which lost 5 bases and 11 bases, there was a span of 23 bases. This CDR3 contains 15 residues. Germline V gene sequence: CDR1 LNHDA, CDR2 SQIVND (reference sequence). CDR3 sequence (DNA): TGTGCCAGTAGTCAACCCTCGGGGGTGATGCTTAAGCAGTATTTT. This sequence encodes CASSQPSGVMLKQYF.

The V gene is TRBV28, the J gene TRBJ2-5, with D possibly TRBD1 on 5 matching bases. V shed 5 bases and J shed 5 bases, with 15 bases lying between them. The germline CDR1 and CDR2 sequences are MDHEN and SYDVKM. This CDR3 contains 14 residues. The CDR3: CASSHQGLGETQYF. CDR3 in DNA: TGTGCCAGCAGTCATCAGGGTTTAGGCGAGACCCAGTACTTC.